A selection of T cell receptor beta chains follows, all from one sample in a study of blood T cells in healthy people across ages. From the 5' RACE reads, TCRdb called clonotypes with MiXCR, one entry per CDR3 protein. The repertoire holds approximately 770,000 distinct CDR3 sequences, with over 45% as singletons. The sample comprised blood. The receptors shown here come from a man younger than 40 in good health. CDR3s leave out the opening cysteine and the closing phenylalanine or tryptophan. Clone size is not always given. Where it is, it says once, few, many or a class for expanded clones.

j_call clone_size v_call cdr3_aa
TRBJ1-1 NA TRBV7-9 ASSFAGTEAF
NA NA TRBV28 ASSLSAGDGNEQY
TRBJ2-7 NA TRBV7-2 ASSGTGGTYEQY
TRBJ2-5 few TRBV6-5 ASSYLLGETQY
TRBJ2-5 NA TRBV29-1 RLGQPGETQY
TRBJ1-2 NA TRBV20-1 SAGRTGNYGYT
TRBJ2-3 once TRBV9 ASSPRLAGVTSTDTQY
TRBJ2-5 few TRBV25-1 ASSPTYPPQAVLGETQY
TRBJ2-7 NA TRBV6-2/TRBV6-3 ASSYTTLGGRTYEQY
TRBJ2-7 NA TRBV27 ASSLGRGDYEQY
TRBJ2-1 few TRBV12-3/TRBV12-4 ASSLAVGTSDNEQF
TRBJ1-5 NA TRBV7-9 ASSPAGGYSNQPQH
TRBJ1-2 NA TRBV12-3/TRBV12-4 ASSILGAGYT
TRBJ1-5 once TRBV6-2/TRBV6-3 ASSTPYTGAHQPQH
TRBJ2-7 NA TRBV25-1 ASSAPGRVSSYEQY
TRBJ2-5 NA TRBV20-1 SASTVAGYQETQY
TRBJ2-3 NA TRBV12-3/TRBV12-4 ASSLWGADTQY
TRBJ2-5 once TRBV5-6 ASSRGPVRETQY
TRBJ1-5 once TRBV7-2 ASSLKGQWQPQH
TRBJ2-2 NA TRBV28 ASSSDTETGELF
TRBJ2-1 NA TRBV7-2 ASNPAQGDEQF
TRBJ2-1 NA TRBV29-1 SVRPSGRSNEQF
TRBJ2-1 NA TRBV7-2 ASSGQQGGNEQF
TRBJ2-7 NA TRBV5-1 ASSAGTDSYEQY
TRBJ1-2 once TRBV2 ASRAALYGYT
TRBJ2-3 NA TRBV7-2 ASSKLADTQY
TRBJ2-7 few TRBV9 ASSVSRGSYEQY
TRBJ2-5 NA TRBV6-1 ATLSGLAGEETQY
TRBJ2-1 NA TRBV7-8 ASSLGLAGGRNHLNEQF
TRBJ1-2 NA TRBV27 ASSPLTGYGYT
TRBJ1-2 NA TRBV6-2/TRBV6-3 ASSNPGAANYGYT
TRBJ1-5 NA TRBV6-1 ASSQQELQPQH
TRBJ2-3 NA TRBV15 ATSGLPYTDTQY
TRBJ2-7 few TRBV20-1 SARDPVGSSYEQY
NA NA TRBV7-2 ASSRRGLGQNGGETQY
TRBJ2-1 NA TRBV11-2 ASRYETEQF
TRBJ2-7 NA TRBV20-1 SAHPNTNSYEQY
TRBJ2-1 once TRBV6-6 ASSSPGQGTF
TRBJ2-5 NA TRBV11-2 ASSGPSLGTGGMTQY
TRBJ1-2 NA TRBV4-3 ASSPHFSGGVEDYGYT
TRBJ2-1 few TRBV7-9 ASSHSGREQF
TRBJ2-7 NA TRBV20-1 RAENPGSYEQY
NA NA TRBV6-1 ASSELRTAYEQY
TRBJ2-7 few TRBV3-1 ASSQGIGLHYEQY
TRBJ1-2 once TRBV20-1 SAPIRDSYGYT
TRBJ1-2 NA TRBV9 ASSPLGGFGYGYT
TRBJ2-7 NA TRBV27 ASSGDGLEQY
TRBJ2-1 NA TRBV20-1 SARRDRDSNEQF
TRBJ2-5 NA TRBV6-2/TRBV6-3 ASSSNDRNQETQY